The 14 T cell receptor beta chains below were found in one sample sequenced in a study of cytomegalovirus exposure and HLA in healthy donors. PCR used 60 Vbeta primers and 13 Jbeta primers. The method was immunoSEQ multiplex PCR; TCRdb's version includes in-frame clones alone and lacks a portion of them. Of about 160,000 clones in the sample, 70% to 90% are singletons; the top ten hold 2% to 2.5%. Source material: PBMCs. All receptors come from a male donor in good health and CMV-seronegative.

The chain is built from TRBV4-3 and TRBJ1-1; D not resolved. The CDR3 is 15 residues long. Germline loops: CDR1 LGHNA, CDR2 YSLEER. V was cut by 4 bases and J by 5 bases, with 17 bases left in between. The CDR3 sequence is CASSPTSLPETEAFF. As DNA, the CDR3 is TGCGCCAGCAGCCCCACCAGTTTGCCGGAGACTGAAGCTTTCTTT.

This chain joins TRBV28 and TRBJ1-1; D not certain. The germline gives CDR1 MDHEN, CDR2 SYDVKM. Deletions cut 1 base from V and 5 bases from J, with 8 bases between. The CDR3 totals 13 residues. CDR3: CASSLLGRTEAFF. The CDR3 region has the DNA TGTGCCAGCAGTTTATTGGGGAGAACTGAAGCTTTCTTT.

The V gene is TRBV18, the J gene TRBJ2-1; 11 nucleotides align to TRBD2. The CDR3 has 14 residues. Trimming cost V 2 bases and J 15 bases; bases outside gene matches: 9. Germline values: CDR1 KGHSH, CDR2 LQKENI. The CDR3: CASSPSGLAGGPFF. The CDR3 nucleotides are TGTGCCAGCTCACCATCAGGGCTAGCGGGGGGCCCGTTCTTC.

This clone was counted only a few times. The CDR3 protein is CASSWGQGSTDTQYF. Here the CDR3 DNA reads TGTGCCAGCAGCTGGGGACAGGGGAGCACAGATACGCAGTATTTT. The chain uses TRBV5-6 and TRBJ2-3; the match to TRBD1 covers 10 bases. CDR3 length: 15 amino acids. Per germline, CDR1 SGHDT and CDR2 YYEEEE. Trimming removed 3 bases from V and 0 bases from J; junction bases left unmatched: 1.

The genes are TRBV29-1 and TRBJ1-5; D gene unclear. Trimming took off 6 bases at V and 3 bases at J, with 9 bases between the two ends. The CDR3 sequence is 12 residues long. The germline V gene encodes CDR1 SQVTM and CDR2 ANQGSEA. Here the CDR3 DNA reads TGCAGCGTCCGAGAGATCAATCAGCCCCAGCATTTT. Translating gives CSVREINQPQHF. Combining the CDR3 with reference TRBV29-1 and TRBJ1-5 gives the whole variable domain SAVISQKPSRDICQRGTSLTIQCQVDSQVTMMFWYRQQPGQSLTLIATANQGSEATYESGFVIDKFPISRPNLTFSTLTVSNMSPEDSSIYLCSVREINQPQHFGDGTRLSIL.

The CDR3 nucleotides are TGTGCCAGCTCACCGGGCCGGGGTGCAGATACGCAGTATTTT. Amino acids: CASSPGRGADTQYF. This chain links TRBV18 with TRBJ2-3, with TRBD2 as a possible D gene (5 bases). The CDR3 extends over 14 amino acids. V shed 3 bases and J shed 4 bases, with 11 bases lying between them. Germline CDR1 and CDR2: KGHSH and LQKENI.

The sample holds a few counts of this clone. The gene calls are TRBV18 and TRBJ1-1; 9 bases fit TRBD1. Germline V gene data show CDR1 as KGHSH and CDR2 as LQKENI. CDR3 length: 15 amino acids. The ends lost 1 base at V and 5 bases at J; junction bases unmatched: 5. The CDR3 is CASSPLETGGTEAFF. The CDR3, as DNA: TGTGCCAGCTCACCACTCGAGACAGGGGGAACTGAAGCTTTCTTT.

This chain uses TRBV9 with TRBJ1-1, with D possibly matching TRBD1 (5 bases). V lost 3 bases to trimming and J lost 2 bases, with 14 bases between them. Per germline, CDR1 SGDLS and CDR2 YYNGEE. The CDR3 consists of 15 residues. The CDR3 region is CASSGGVTDNTEAFF. The CDR3 DNA follows: TGTGCCAGCAGCGGGGGGGTGACAGACAACACTGAAGCTTTCTTT.

This clone was seen more than once but under ten times. The chain joins TRBV6-5 to TRBJ1-1; D unresolved. The V and J ends lost 2 bases and 3 bases respectively, with 10 bases between them. The CDR3 runs 14 residues. The V gene's germline CDR1 is MNHEY and CDR2 SVGAGI. In nucleotides, the CDR3 is TGTGCCAGCAGTTACAGGGAGTCAGACACTGAAGCTTTCTTT. Amino acid sequence: CASSYRESDTEAFF.

The CDR3 reads CASSYGDRPPETQYF. The CDR3 nucleotides are TGTGCCAGCAGTTACGGGGACAGGCCTCCGGAGACCCAGTACTTC. This chain joins TRBV6-6 and TRBJ2-5; 8 nucleotides agree with TRBD1. In germline, CDR1 is MNHNY, CDR2 SVGAGI (reference sequence). V was pared by 2 bases and J by 5 bases, with 7 bases of the junction left unmatched. The CDR3 runs 15 residues.

The chain is built from TRBV5-1 and TRBJ2-7, with D possibly being TRBD2 (6 bases). Trimming took 0 bases from V and 9 from J, leaving 16 bases between them. CDR3 length: 14 amino acids. Looked up from germline, CDR1 is SGHRS and CDR2 is YFSETQ. CDR3 in DNA: TGCGCCAGCAGCTTGGTTGGATTGCGGGATGTGCAGTACTTC. As protein: CASSLVGLRDVQYF.

The chain links TRBV18 to TRBJ2-3; a weak D match, TRBD1 (5 bases). Per the germline V gene, CDR1 is KGHSH and CDR2 is LQKENI. The CDR3 is 16 residues long. Deletions cut 3 bases from V and 4 bases from J, with 17 bases between. The CDR3 DNA sequence: TGTGCCAGCTCACCTTTCGACAGAATTAGGGCAGATACGCAGTATTTT. Translating it yields CASSPFDRIRADTQYF.

The V and J genes are TRBV4-3 and TRBJ2-7; maybe TRBD1 (6 bases). CDR3 size: 18 residues. V was pared by 0 bases and J by 0 bases, with 18 bases between. CDR1 and CDR2 from the germline V gene are LGHNA and YSLEER. The CDR3 protein is CASSQDYAGAGSSYEQYF. In DNA, the CDR3 is TGCGCCAGCAGCCAAGATTACGCAGGGGCAGGGAGCTCCTACGAGCAGTACTTC.

V and J are TRBV5-1 and TRBJ1-1; 10 nucleotides line up with TRBD1. The ends lost 3 bases at V and 4 bases at J; junction bases unmatched: 9. The CDR3 loop spans 16 amino acids. CDR1 is SGHRS and CDR2 is YFSETQ in the germline V gene. CDR3 protein: CASSSRQGAHFTEAFF. The CDR3 DNA follows: TGCGCCAGCAGCTCCCGACAGGGGGCGCATTTCACTGAAGCTTTCTTT.